These 19 T cell receptor beta chains were all obtained from the same sample, sequenced in a study of T cell responses to AZD1222 COVID-19 vaccine (dated by TCRdb to the early 2020s). The time point label, read with the paper, signifies: about 28 days (+/-7) after the second vaccine dose. Library creation used the immunoSEQ multiplex PCR assay. TCRdb mirrors the immuneACCESS table, restricted to in-frame sequences. Some clones are absent from its copies; in checked studies, under half trace to an unresolved V gene, and the reason for the others is unknown. A total of fewer than 70,000 clones appear in this sample, about 80% of them only once. The top ten hold roughly 13% of the sample. Sequences were derived from peripheral blood, sampled 28 days after the second AZD1222 dose. The receptors were sampled from an adult who received the AZD1222 COVID-19 vaccine.

CDR3: CASRGLQGADEQYF. The DNA of the CDR3 is TGTGCCAGCAGGGGTCTACAGGGGGCCGACGAGCAGTACTTC. This rearrangement joins TRBV2 to TRBJ2-7; 9 positions match TRBD1. V dropped 6 bases and J dropped 5; count of bases not matched to a gene: 8. Germline values: CDR1 SNHLY, CDR2 FYNNEI. The CDR3 runs to 14 residues.

V usage is TRBV6-5 and J usage is TRBJ2-1; a weak D match, TRBD1 (5 bases). CDR1 is MNHEY and CDR2 is SVGAGI in the germline V gene. This CDR3 region has 15 residues. Trimming removed 10 bases at V and 4 bases at J, with 20 bases between. The CDR3 reads CATREKGQPYNEQFF. The CDR3 DNA follows: TGTGCCACCCGAGAAAAGGGGCAGCCTTACAATGAGCAGTTCTTC.

The rearrangement uses TRBV14 and TRBJ1-1; TRBD1 aligns across 7 bases. Germline V lookup: CDR1 SGHDN, CDR2 FVKESK. The CDR3 covers 14 residues. V was pared by 6 bases and J by 6 bases, with 10 bases of the junction left unmatched. CDR3 sequence reads: CASRETGLVAEAFF. The CDR3 bases are TGTGCCAGCAGAGAGACAGGGTTGGTGGCTGAAGCTTTCTTT.

The chain carries TRBV10-3 and TRBJ2-2; 12 bases align to TRBD2. Germline V gene data show CDR1 as ENHRY and CDR2 as SYGVKD. Trimming took 10 bases from V and 4 from J; bases not matched to a gene: 4. The CDR3 sequence is 14 residues long. The CDR3 is CATGLAGTTGELFF. CDR3 DNA sequence: TGTGCCACTGGACTAGCGGGGACCACCGGGGAGCTGTTTTTT.

The genes are TRBV14 and TRBJ1-6; 9 bases fit TRBD1. The CDR3 has 16 residues. The V gene's germline CDR1 is SGHDN and CDR2 FVKESK. With 4 bases clipped from V and 0 bases from J, the junction kept 1 base outside the gene matches. The CDR3 protein is CASSLTGGSYNSPLHF. CDR3 in DNA: TGTGCCAGCAGCCTGACAGGGGGCTCCTATAATTCACCCCTCCACTTT.

This sequence joins TRBV2 and TRBJ1-2; perhaps TRBD1 as D (5 bases). The germline V gene has CDR1 SNHLY and CDR2 FYNNEI. The germline V and J ends were trimmed by 7 bases and 3 bases, with 21 bases remaining between them. The CDR3 totals 16 residues. CDR3 sequence (DNA): TGTGCCAGCAAAGGCCCCCTGGGAGGGACGGACTATGGCTACACCTTC. It yields the protein CASKGPLGGTDYGYTF.

This sequence joins TRBV7-9 and TRBJ1-2; D perhaps matches TRBD1 (6 bases). This CDR3 is 13 amino acids long. Germline CDR1 SEHNR, CDR2 FQNEAQ (reference sequence). Trimming removed 4 bases from V and 6 bases from J, with 12 bases in between. CDR3 protein: CASSSQGYDGYTF. DNA of the CDR3: TGTGCCAGCAGCTCCCAGGGGTACGATGGCTACACCTTC. Filled out from reference TRBV7-9 and TRBJ1-2, the complete variable domain reads DTGVSQNPRHKITKRGQNVTFRCDPISEHNRLYWYRQTLGQGPEFLTYFQNEAQLEKSRLLSDRFSAERPKGSFSTLEIQRTEQGDSAMYLCASSSQGYDGYTFGSGTRLTVV.

The CDR3 nucleotides are TGCGCCAGCAGCCACGGACAGGGGGGTAGCTCCTACGAGCAGTACTTC. It codes for CASSHGQGGSSYEQYF. The genes are TRBV5-1 and TRBJ2-7; 10 nucleotides agree with TRBD1. CDR3 length: 16 amino acids. The V segment lost 4 bases and the J segment 0 bases; nucleotides outside the gene matches: 7. Per the germline V gene, CDR1 is SGHRS and CDR2 is YFSETQ.

V usage is TRBV21-1 and J usage is TRBJ1-6; the table's D gene call, TRBD1, was not cross checked with the DNA. TRBV21-1 is shown as a pseudogene. CDR3 length: 16 residues. In DNA, the CDR3 is TGTGCCAGCAGCATAGGACAGGGGTGGGATAATTCACCCCTCCACTTT. Protein: CASSIGQGWDNSPLHF.

To note about this clone: Compared with germline, one end of the junction differs, possibly owing to a read error. The chain has TRBV9 and TRBJ1-2, with 9 bases lining up with TRBD1. CDR3 length equals 17 residues. Germline lookup yields CDR1 SGDLS and CDR2 YYNGEE. The DNA of the CDR3 is TGTGCCCGCAGCTCGCGACAGGGGGGATGGGCTAACTATGGCTACACCTTC. The encoded protein is CARSSRQGGWANYGYTF.

The gene calls are TRBV18 and TRBJ1-3; D uncertain. Looked up from germline, CDR1 is KGHSH and CDR2 is LQKENI. This CDR3 has 15 amino acids. Trimming left V 6 bases short and J 0 bases short, with 12 bases between. CDR3 DNA sequence: TGTGCCAGCTCCCCCGGGAGTACCTCTGGAAACACCATATATTTT. This codes for CASSPGSTSGNTIYF.

This rearrangement joins TRBV5-1 to TRBJ1-6, with D uncertain. Germline CDR1 and CDR2: SGHRS and YFSETQ. The CDR3 loop spans 14 amino acids. V lost 4 bases, J lost 7 bases, and 12 bases lay in between. CDR3 nucleotide sequence: TGCGCCAGCAGCGATACCGCCTCAAATTCACCCCTCCACTTT. This translates into CASSDTASNSPLHF.

CDR3 DNA sequence: TGTGCCAGCAGCCATCCGGGACTAGCGGGGGGTGATACGCAGTATTTT. It specifies CASSHPGLAGGDTQYF. The V and J genes are TRBV7-9 and TRBJ2-3; TRBD2 matches at 15 bases. Germline assignment: CDR1 SEHNR and CDR2 FQNEAQ (reference sequence). Germline trimming cut 5 bases from V and 6 bases from J; bases unmatched to any gene: 6. The CDR3 has 16 amino acids.

The chain couples TRBV5-5 to TRBJ2-7; 7 bases match TRBD1. CDR1 and CDR2 (germline): SGHKS, YYEKEE (reference sequence). The V segment lost 6 bases and the J segment 0 bases; nucleotides outside the gene matches: 9. CDR3 length: 15 amino acids. The CDR3 DNA reads TGTGCCAGCACTAAAACAGGGGCCAGCTCCTACGAGCAGTACTTC. Translated: CASTKTGASSYEQYF.

V gene TRBV4-1 combines with J gene TRBJ1-5; D gene uncertain. CDR3 length: 17 residues. The germline V and J ends were trimmed by 0 bases and 2 bases, with 14 bases remaining between them. Germline CDR1 is MGHRA and CDR2 is YSYEKL. CDR3 loop: CASSQEWPRLGNQPQHF. CDR3 coding DNA: TGCGCCAGCAGCCAAGAATGGCCCCGGTTGGGCAATCAGCCCCAGCATTTT.

By share of the sample, this clone is medium-sized. The genes are TRBV7-9 and TRBJ1-6, with 7 positions matching TRBD1. Losses at the gene ends were 4 bases for V and 8 bases for J; bases not matched to a gene: 5. Germline V gene sequence: CDR1 SEHNR, CDR2 FQNEAQ (reference sequence). The CDR3 is 14 residues long. CDR3 residues: CASSYEDRYSPLHF. The CDR3 DNA reads as TGTGCCAGCAGCTATGAGGACAGGTATTCACCCCTCCACTTT.

This clone was seen only once. The V call is TRBV6-6, the J call TRBJ1-1; D is undetermined. This CDR3 is built from 13 residues. The germline CDR1 and CDR2 sequences are MNHNY and SVGAGI (reference sequence). Trimming shortened V by 5 bases and J by 0 bases, and 7 bases separated the two germline ends. The CDR3 DNA is TGTGCCAGCAGTGTCAGAGTGAACACTGAAGCTTTCTTT. Its translation: CASSVRVNTEAFF.

The rearrangement joins TRBV5-1 to TRBJ2-2, with 11 bases identical to TRBD2. This CDR3 spans 18 amino acids. Germline values: CDR1 SGHRS, CDR2 YFSETQ. The V segment lost 0 bases and the J segment 7 bases; nucleotides outside the gene matches: 11. The CDR3 reads CASSLETSGGPGDGELFF. In DNA, the CDR3 is TGCGCCAGCAGCTTGGAAACTAGCGGGGGCCCGGGCGACGGGGAGCTGTTTTTT.

In regard to this clone: Relative to the germline gene, one junction end is altered; a read error may explain this. The V gene is TRBV20-1, the J gene TRBJ1-4, with 7 nucleotides matching TRBD1. Germline V gene data show CDR1 as DFQATT and CDR2 as SNEGSKA (reference sequence). The CDR3 consists of 11 residues. CDR3 in amino acids: CSAGKTGSWIF. CDR3 nucleotide sequence: TGCAGTGCTGGAAAGACAGGGTCTTGGATTTTT.